This TCR beta chain is drawn from a study of shared clonotypes between healthy human individuals. Study background: Three plates each covered CD4 naive and memory; CD8 naive two, CD8 memory one.

Looked up from germline, CDR1 is SGHNT and CDR2 is YENEEA. CDR3 length: 19 amino acids. Trimming removed 2 bases at V and 3 bases at J, with 23 bases between. This clone occurred once. As yet, its antigen is unknown. Study results and caveats: Clonotypes not shared had lower generation probabilities than those common to all four donors.

The method was immunoSEQ multiplex PCR; TCRdb's version includes in-frame clones alone and lacks a portion of them. This sample has 2 million to 2.5 million clones, with 95% found just once. The specimen was naive CD4+ T cells sorted from blood. Subset meaning: CD45RA+ positively selected. V gene TRBV11-3 combines with J gene TRBJ2-1; D is possibly TRBD1 (5 bases). The clonotype was recovered from a man between 18 and 35 years old in good health. DNA of the CDR3: TGTGCCAGCAGCTTAAGTGGAAGGCGGACCCAGGGATTCTACAATGAGCAGTTCTTC. It translates to CASSLSGRRTQGFYNEQFF.